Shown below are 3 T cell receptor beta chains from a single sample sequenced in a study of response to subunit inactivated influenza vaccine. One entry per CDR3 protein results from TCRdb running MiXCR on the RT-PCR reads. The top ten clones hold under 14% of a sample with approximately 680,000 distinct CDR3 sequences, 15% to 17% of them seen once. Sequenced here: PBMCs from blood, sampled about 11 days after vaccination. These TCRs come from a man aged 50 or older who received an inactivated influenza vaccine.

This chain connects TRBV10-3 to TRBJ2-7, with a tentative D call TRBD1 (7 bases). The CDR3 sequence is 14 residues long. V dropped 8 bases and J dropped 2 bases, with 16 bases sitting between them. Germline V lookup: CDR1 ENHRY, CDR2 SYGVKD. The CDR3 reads CAIGRETGAYEQYF. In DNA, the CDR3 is TGTGCCATCGGGCGGGAAACAGGGGCCTACGAGCAGTACTTC.

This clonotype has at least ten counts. The CDR3 region has the DNA TGTGCCACCAGTGCGACAGGGGGGTTCTCGAACACCGGGGAGCTGTTTTTT. This sequence encodes CATSATGGFSNTGELFF. The V and J genes are TRBV24-1 and TRBJ2-2, with TRBD1 identical over 9 bases. After removal of 5 bases from V and 0 bases from J, the junction contained 6 bases not matched to a gene. CDR3 size: 17 residues. Germline lookup yields CDR1 KGHDR and CDR2 SFDVKD.

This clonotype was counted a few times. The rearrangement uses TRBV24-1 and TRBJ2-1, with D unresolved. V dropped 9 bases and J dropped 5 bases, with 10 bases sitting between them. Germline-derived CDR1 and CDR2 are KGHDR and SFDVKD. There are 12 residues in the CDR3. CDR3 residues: CATGQFHNEQFF. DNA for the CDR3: TGTGCCACCGGGCAGTTCCACAATGAGCAGTTCTTC.